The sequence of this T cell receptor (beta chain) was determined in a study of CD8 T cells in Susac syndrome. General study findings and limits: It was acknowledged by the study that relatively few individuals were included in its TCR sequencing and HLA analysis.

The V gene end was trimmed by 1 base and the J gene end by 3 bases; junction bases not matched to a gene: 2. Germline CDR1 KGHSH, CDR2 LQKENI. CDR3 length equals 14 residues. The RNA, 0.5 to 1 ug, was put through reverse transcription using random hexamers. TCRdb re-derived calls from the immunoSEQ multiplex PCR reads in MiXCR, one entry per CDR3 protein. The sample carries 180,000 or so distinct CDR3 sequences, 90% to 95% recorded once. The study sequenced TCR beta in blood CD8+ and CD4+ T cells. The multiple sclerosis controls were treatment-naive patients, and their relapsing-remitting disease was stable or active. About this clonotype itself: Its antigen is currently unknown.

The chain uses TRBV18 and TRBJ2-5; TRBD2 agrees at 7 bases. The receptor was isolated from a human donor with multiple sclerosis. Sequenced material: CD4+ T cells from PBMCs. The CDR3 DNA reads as TGTGCCAGCTCACCACAAGCGGGGAAAGAGACCCAGTACTTC. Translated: CASSPQAGKETQYF. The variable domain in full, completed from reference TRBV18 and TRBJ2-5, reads NAGVMQNPRHLVRRRGQEARLRCSPMKGHSHVYWYRQLPEEGLKFMVYLQKENIIDESGMPKERFSAEFPKEGPSILRIQQVVRGDSAAYFCASSPQAGKETQYFGPGTRLLVL.